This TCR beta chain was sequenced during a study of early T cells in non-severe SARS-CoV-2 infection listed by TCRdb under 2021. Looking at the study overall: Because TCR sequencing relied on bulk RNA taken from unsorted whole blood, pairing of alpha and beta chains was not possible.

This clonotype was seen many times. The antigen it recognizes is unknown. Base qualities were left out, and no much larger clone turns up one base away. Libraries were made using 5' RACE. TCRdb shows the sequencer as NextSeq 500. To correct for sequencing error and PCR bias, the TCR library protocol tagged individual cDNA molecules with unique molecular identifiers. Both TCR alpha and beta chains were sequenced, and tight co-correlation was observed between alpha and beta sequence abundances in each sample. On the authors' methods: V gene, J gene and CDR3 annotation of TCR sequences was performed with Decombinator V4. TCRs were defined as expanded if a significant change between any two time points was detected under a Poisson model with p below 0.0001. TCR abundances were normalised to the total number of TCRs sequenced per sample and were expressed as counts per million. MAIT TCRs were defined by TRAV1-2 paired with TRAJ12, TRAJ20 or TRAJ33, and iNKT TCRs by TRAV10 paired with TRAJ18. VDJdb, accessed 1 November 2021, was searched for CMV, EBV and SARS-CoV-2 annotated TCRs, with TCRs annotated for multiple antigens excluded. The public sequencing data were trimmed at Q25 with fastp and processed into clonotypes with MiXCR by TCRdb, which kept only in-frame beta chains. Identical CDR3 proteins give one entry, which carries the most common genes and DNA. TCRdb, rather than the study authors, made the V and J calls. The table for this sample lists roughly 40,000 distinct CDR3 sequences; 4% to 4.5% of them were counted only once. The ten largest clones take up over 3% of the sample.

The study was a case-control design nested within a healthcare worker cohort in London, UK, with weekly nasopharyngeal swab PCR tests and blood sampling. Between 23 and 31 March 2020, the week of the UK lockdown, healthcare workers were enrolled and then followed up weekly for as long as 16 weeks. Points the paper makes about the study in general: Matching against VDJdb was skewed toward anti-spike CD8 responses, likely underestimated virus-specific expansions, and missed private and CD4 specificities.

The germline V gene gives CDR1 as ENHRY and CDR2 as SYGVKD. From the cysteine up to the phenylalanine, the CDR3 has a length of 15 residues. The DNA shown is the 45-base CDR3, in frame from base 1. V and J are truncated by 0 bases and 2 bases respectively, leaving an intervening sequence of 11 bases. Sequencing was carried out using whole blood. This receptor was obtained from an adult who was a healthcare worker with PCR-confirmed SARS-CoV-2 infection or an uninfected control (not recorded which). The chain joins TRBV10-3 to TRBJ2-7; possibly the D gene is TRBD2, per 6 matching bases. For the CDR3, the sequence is CAISESTRQPYEQYF. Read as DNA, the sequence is TGTGCCATCAGTGAGTCGACTAGACAACCCTACGAGCAGTACTTC.